The next 3 T cell receptor beta chains were all read from a single sample in a study of prognosis after radiotherapy for stage I lung cancer. The genomic DNA TCR beta CDR3 region underwent two rounds of multiplex PCR. First-round PCR, the initial amplification, used primers specific to each TRBV and TRBJ gene. MiXCR was run by TCRdb on the multiplex PCR reads, yielding one entry per CDR3 protein. The sample records some 15,000 distinct CDR3 sequences, around 30% being singletons. Here the sequenced sample was PBMCs, taken before or after stereotactic body radiation therapy (not recorded which). Receptor source: a donor over 45 with non-small cell lung cancer.

This clonotype turned up a few times. This may stem from a read error, because a much larger clone lies one nucleotide away. The chain carries TRBV5-8 and TRBJ1-5; D gene uncertain. The CDR3 consists of 13 residues. Trimming removed 0 bases from V and 7 bases from J, with 8 bases in between. Germline lookup yields CDR1 SGHTS and CDR2 YDEGEE. The CDR3 DNA reads TGTGCCAGCAGCTTGGGATCGGGGCAGCCCCAGCATTTT. Translating it yields CASSLGSGQPQHF.

For this clonotype: It is likely a read error: a sequence one base away is far more abundant. The genes are TRBV6-4 and TRBJ1-6, with 7 bases lining up with TRBD1. Per germline, CDR1 MRHNA and CDR2 SNTAGT. The CDR3 loop spans 14 amino acids. CDR3 region: CVSSRQGDSSPLHF. CDR3 nucleotides: TGTGTCAGCAGTCGACAGGGTGATAGTTCACCCCTCCACTTT.

This clonotype has a count of ten or more. The chain employs TRBV19 and TRBJ1-1, with a weak D call TRBD1 (5 bases). The CDR3 contains 15 residues. V shed 9 bases and J shed 3 bases, with 20 bases lying between them. CDR1 LNHDA and CDR2 SQIVND come from the germline V gene (reference sequence). The CDR3 sequence: CASSPPGVKDTEAFF. The DNA of the CDR3 is TGTGCCAGCTCGCCGCCGGGGGTAAAGGACACTGAAGCTTTCTTT.